This is a list of T cell receptor beta chains from one sample in a study of T cells in Graves' hyperthyroidism and ophthalmopathy. TCRdb used MiXCR to reprocess the multiplex PCR reads, holding one entry per CDR3 protein. The table includes 400,000 to 500,000 distinct CDR3 sequences, roughly 15% detected once. Sequencing used blood. These receptors were collected from a woman aged 18 to 35 with Graves' hyperthyroidism. CDR3s include the opening cysteine and the closing phenylalanine or tryptophan. D genes are given only for firm matches. Clone size appears in some rows only: once, few, many, or a class for an expanded clone.

few,.,15,TRBV9,CASSPQTGSTSPLHF
many,.,14,TRBV11-2,CASSLEPSAYEQYF
.,.,10,TRBV2,CATERDEQFF
few,TRBD1,18,TRBV5-1,CASSLAALGQGNTGELFF
many,.,14,TRBV30,CAWSDGTPNYGYTF
.,.,16,TRBV5-1,CASSLPGHGMLDTQYF
few,TRBD1,12,TRBV10-3,CAATGVTYEQYF
many,.,15,TRBV28,CASSPDTSSGETQYF
many,.,15,TRBV20-1,CSYMRRDGTPYEQYF
few,TRBD1,17,TRBV20-1,CSARDWDSTDSNQPQHF
many,TRBD1,17,TRBV27,CASSSIVRQGVDYGYTF
many,.,12,TRBV28,CASSVGPQPLHF
.,TRBD1,15,TRBV5-1,CASSFAGTGAYEQYF
many,.,15,TRBV4-2,CASSQEARGTDTQYF
.,TRBD2,21,TRBV12-5,CASGLPTAGLAGGFVFDTQYF
few,.,16,TRBV11-2,CASSLVRAWTEHEAFF
many,.,16,TRBV27,CASSLSPGVGADTQYF
few,.,15,TRBV7-9,CASSLGWQGLDGYTF
many,.,15,TRBV5-5,CASSPWTEMGYGYTF
few,TRBD1,13,TRBV9,CASSERATGQAFF
.,.,16,TRBV4-1,CASSQVLEATNEKLFF
.,.,16,TRBV7-9,CASSPRGNRDTGELFF
many,TRBD2,15,TRBV20-1,CSAGKTSGLQETQYF
many,.,15,TRBV11-2,CASSFNREASYEQYF
many,.,15,TRBV6-2/TRBV6-3,CASSPGATPSYEQYF
few,TRBD2,14,TRBV4-2,CASSQETSGNEQYF
many,.,12,TRBV20-1,CSVDSVNTEAFF
many,.,13,TRBV28,CASLWSRRTEAFF
.,.,14,TRBV20-1,CSARERGRNTEAFF
many,TRBD2,15,TRBV5-1,CASSTSGRASDTQYF
many,TRBD2,15,TRBV9,CASSVGLAGSYEQFF
many,.,13,TRBV5-1,CASRSPFQETQYF
many,.,14,TRBV10-3,CATMTAGSTDTQYF
.,.,12,TRBV7-9,CASGSLDQPQHF
many,.,13,TRBV27,CASRKTGSYEQYF
.,TRBD2,15,TRBV7-9,CASSPLTSPSYEQYF
.,TRBD2,13,TRBV18,CASSTGGSSEQYF
many,.,11,TRBV2,CASTSRGRAYF
few,.,15,TRBV28,CASRTHKYSNQPQHF
many,.,16,TRBV19,CASTSLDGYSNQPQHF
.,TRBD1,16,TRBV5-4,CASSLAVRGGISPLHF
many,.,13,TRBV11-3,CASSLLQGRELFF
many,.,12,TRBV6-1,CASSAYTGGQFF
.,.,14,TRBV28,CASSLGGYNYGYTF
.,.,18,TRBV7-2,CASSPPSMRAKGRNEQFF
many,TRBD2,16,TRBV19,CASPRASGRALHEQFF
many,.,13,TRBV11-2,CASSPRLRDEQFF
few,.,14,TRBV29-1,CSVIRQDLNTEAFF
many,TRBD2,15,TRBV3-1,CASSLVAGGLETQYF
few,.,18,TRBV5-6,CASSLRGVGGERNTEAFF
few,.,13,TRBV29-1,CSVRHNLQETQYF
.,.,15,TRBV13,CASSEQAQGVYEQYF
many,.,14,TRBV7-9,CASSLPFDTDTQYF
.,.,11,TRBV30,CAWQGFDEQYF
few,.,15,TRBV4-2,CASSQARETNTEAFF